Listed below are T cell receptor beta chains from one sample, sequenced in a study of OX40 agonist ivuxolimab in advanced cancers. Libraries were prepared by immunoSEQ multiplex PCR; TCRdb keeps only in-frame clonotypes and omits some of them. Of under 90,000 clones listed, roughly nine tenths are singletons. Sequences were derived from CD4+ or CD8+ T cells sorted from blood, sampled in a trial of the OX40 agonist ivuxolimab. These receptor sequences come from an adult with an advanced solid tumor such as melanoma, head and neck, liver or kidney cancer. Each CDR3 is given with its conserved first and last residue. D genes are given only for firm matches. Clone size is not always given. Where it is, it says once, few, many or a class for expanded clones.

>TRBD1|TRBV28|NA|TRBJ1-4
TGTGCCAGCACCCAGGGAGGATCCAGGGGGAAGAATGAAAAACTGTTTTTT
CASTQGGSRGKNEKLFF
>NA|TRBV27|NA|TRBJ1-2
TGTGCCAGCAGTTTTCGCGAACAGGCCTATGGCTACACCTTC
CASSFREQAYGYTF
>NA|TRBV5-8|NA|TRBJ2-1
TGTGCCAGCAGCAAAGGGGACTTCTCCTACAATGAGCAGTTCTTC
CASSKGDFSYNEQFF
>NA|TRBV27|once|TRBJ1-1
TGTGCCAGCAGTTTTGGCAGGTACCCTCACATGAACACTGAAGCTTTCTTT
CASSFGRYPHMNTEAFF
>NA|TRBV27|few|TRBJ1-5
TGTGCCAGCAGTCTAAATATGGCTCAGCCCCAGCATTTT
CASSLNMAQPQHF
>NA|TRBV19|NA|TRBJ2-2
TGTGCCAGTAGTTCCCCTGGGGCCAGGGGTTCTTACACCGGGGAGCTGTTTTTT
CASSSPGARGSYTGELFF
>NA|TRBV7-2|NA|TRBJ2-7
TGTGCCACGGCGGGCCTACCCTACGAGCAGTACTTC
CATAGLPYEQYF
>TRBD1|TRBV19|few|TRBJ1-5
TGTGCCAGTAATTCCCCGGGACAGGGAGGAGGTCAGCCCCAGCATTTT
CASNSPGQGGGQPQHF
>NA|TRBV6-6|NA|TRBJ2-2
TGTGCCAGCAGCCCTATGGCAGAATACGGGGAGCTGTTTTTT
CASSPMAEYGELFF
>NA|TRBV4-1|NA|TRBJ2-4
TGCGCCAGCAGCCAAGACCGAACAGGTACGAACATTCAGTACTTC
CASSQDRTGTNIQYF
>NA|TRBV5-1|NA|TRBJ2-1
TGCGCCAGCAGCTTGGTACGGAGACCCAATGAGCAGTTCTTC
CASSLVRRPNEQFF
>TRBD1|TRBV7-2|NA|TRBJ2-7
TGTGCCAGCAAGACCGGGACAGGGGGCGACGAGCAGTACTTC
CASKTGTGGDEQYF
>TRBD2|TRBV30|NA|TRBJ2-3
TGTGCCTGTCGCTTACTAGCGGGGAGCACAGATACGCAGTATTTT
CACRLLAGSTDTQYF
>NA|TRBV5-4|NA|TRBJ1-6
TGTGCCAGCATGAAACTCGGGGAAGATAATTCACCCCTCCACTTT
CASMKLGEDNSPLHF
>TRBD1|TRBV5-4|NA|TRBJ2-3
TGTGCCAGCAGCTTGGCACAGGGGCTTAGCACAGATACGCAGTATTTT
CASSLAQGLSTDTQYF
>NA|TRBV6-1|NA|TRBJ1-4
TGTGCCAGCAGTGTCGGGCGGGACAATGAAAAACTGTTTTTT
CASSVGRDNEKLFF
>NA|TRBV2|NA|TRBJ1-1
TGTGCCAGCAGTGAAGCAAACGGACTCCTTAACACTGAAGCTTTCTTT
CASSEANGLLNTEAFF
>TRBD2|TRBV5-1|NA|TRBJ2-1
TGCGCCAGCTCACCCATGACGGGACTATCCACCTACAATGAGCAGTTCTTC
CASSPMTGLSTYNEQFF
>NA|TRBV18|NA|TRBJ1-1
TGTGCCAGCTCACCCCTTGACAGCCTAATCCGTGCCTTCTTT
CASSPLDSLIRAFF
>NA|TRBV28|once|TRBJ2-5
TGTGCCAGCAGTCAAGGGACGGAAGAGACCCAGTACTTC
CASSQGTEETQYF
>NA|TRBV7-2|NA|TRBJ2-1
TGTGCCAGCAGCTTAGCCGGGAGCTATGAGCAGTTCTTC
CASSLAGSYEQFF
>TRBD2|TRBV5-6|once|TRBJ2-7
TGTGCCAGCTCCAGGACTAGCGGGAAGAGGGGTTACGAGCAGTACTTC
CASSRTSGKRGYEQYF
>NA|TRBV5-1|once|TRBJ1-1
TGCGCCAGCAGCCTCTGGACGGGGCTGAACACTGAAGCTTTCTTT
CASSLWTGLNTEAFF
>NA|TRBV5-1|NA|TRBJ1-2
TGCGCCAGCAGCCCGGACACTCCGCTAAGCTACACCTTC
CASSPDTPLSYTF
>NA|TRBV19|NA|TRBJ2-2
TGTGCCAGTAGTATGGTATGGGGTGGCGGGGAGCTGTTTTTT
CASSMVWGGGELFF
>NA|TRBV27|NA|TRBJ2-5
TGTGCCAGCAGTTTAAAGATTCGAGGGGGGCAAGAGACCCAGTACTTC
CASSLKIRGGQETQYF
>NA|TRBV27|NA|TRBJ1-5
TGTGCCAGCAGCCCGGGGCGCAATCAGCCCCAGCATTTT
CASSPGRNQPQHF
>NA|TRBV5-8|many|TRBJ2-7
TGTGCCAGCAGCTCGCGGTCGACGGAGGGGGCCTACGAGCAGTACTTC
CASSSRSTEGAYEQYF
>NA|TRBV5-6|NA|TRBJ1-1
TGTGCCAGCAGCTTGGGGATTCTAAACACTGAAGCTTTCTTT
CASSLGILNTEAFF
>NA|TRBV5-1|NA|TRBJ1-4
TGCGCCAGCAGCTCCCTATACGATGAAAAACTGTTTTTT
CASSSLYDEKLFF
>NA|TRBV7-8|once|TRBJ1-1
TGTGCCAGCAGCCCCATGCCGGCCCGGGCAGCTTTCTTT
CASSPMPARAAFF
>NA|TRBV7-2|few|TRBJ1-2
TGTGCCAGCACCTCCGGGCTCTCCTATGGCTACACCTTC
CASTSGLSYGYTF
>NA|TRBV6-5|NA|TRBJ2-7
TGTGCCAGCAGTTACCCCGGTAAGACCGAGCAGTACTTC
CASSYPGKTEQYF
>TRBD1|TRBV19|NA|TRBJ1-2
TGTGCCAGTACCGTAACAGGGACAGGGGAGGCGAACTATGGCTACACCTTC
CASTVTGTGEANYGYTF
>NA|TRBV11-2|NA|TRBJ1-2
TGTGCCAGCAGCTTAGAGCCAAATCAGCCTGAAGGCTACACCTTC
CASSLEPNQPEGYTF
>NA|TRBV6-5|NA|TRBJ1-1
TGTGCCAGCAGTTACTCGGGTTTTGGGGACACTGAAGCTTTCTTT
CASSYSGFGDTEAFF